What follows are 26 T cell receptor beta chains derived from one specimen sequenced in a study of CD8 T cells in Susac syndrome. Random-hexamer reverse transcription was applied to roughly 0.5 to 1 ug RNA. A single record per CDR3 protein comes from TCRdb applying MiXCR to the immunoSEQ multiplex PCR reads. Among 330,000 or so distinct CDR3 sequences, about 91% were seen once, and the ten largest hold roughly 0.17%. Material for sequencing was CD8+ T cells from PBMCs. Receptor source: a human donor with multiple sclerosis.

The V and J genes are TRBV27 and TRBJ2-7; 7 nucleotides agree with TRBD1. In germline, CDR1 is MNHEY, CDR2 SMNVEV (reference sequence). The CDR3 sequence is 13 residues long. V lost 4 bases and J lost 1; bases outside the gene matches: 1. CDR3 sequence: CASSWGQSYEQYF. The CDR3 DNA reads as TGTGCCAGCAGTTGGGGACAGTCCTACGAGCAGTACTTC.

The rearrangement joins TRBV27 to TRBJ2-7; 11 bases fit TRBD1. J was trimmed by 5 bases and V by 8 bases; bases with no gene match: 8. Germline V gene data show CDR1 as MNHEY and CDR2 as SMNVEV (reference sequence). The CDR3 sequence is 14 residues long. CDR3 region: CASRWGTGGNEQYF. DNA for the CDR3: TGTGCCAGCCGATGGGGGACAGGGGGTAACGAGCAGTACTTC.

The V gene is TRBV20-1, the J gene TRBJ2-7, with D possibly being TRBD2 (5 bases). V gave up 7 bases and J gave up 3 bases, with 13 bases separating them. Germline V gives CDR1 DFQATT, CDR2 SNEGSKA (reference sequence). There are 12 residues in the CDR3. The CDR3: CSGGGPFYEQYF. The CDR3 coding sequence is TGCAGTGGTGGCGGGCCCTTCTACGAGCAGTACTTC.

The J gene is TRBJ1-5, the V gene TRBV27; D is unclear. The V end lost 2 bases, the J end lost 3 bases, and 5 bases lay between the germline ends. The CDR3 loop spans 13 amino acids. The germline V gene has CDR1 MNHEY and CDR2 SMNVEV (reference sequence). The CDR3 protein is CASSLQFNQPQHF. CDR3 sequence (DNA): TGTGCCAGCAGTTTACAGTTCAATCAGCCCCAGCATTTT.

This CDR3 reads CASSLVAGGWNEQFF. DNA for the CDR3: TGTGCCAGCAGCTTAGTAGCGGGAGGATGGAATGAGCAGTTCTTC. J is TRBJ2-1 and V is TRBV13, with TRBD2 identical over 10 bases. V trimming: 1 base; J trimming: 7 bases; junction bases outside the gene matches: 4. The CDR3 is 15 residues long. Germline CDR1 reads PRHDT; CDR2 reads FYEKMQ (reference sequence).

V and J are TRBV7-8 and TRBJ2-1; no clear D. V shed 5 bases and J shed 8 bases, with 13 bases lying between them. Germline values: CDR1 SGHVS, CDR2 FQNEAQ. This CDR3 has 13 amino acids. The CDR3 loop reads CASSPWSADEQFF. CDR3 DNA: TGTGCCAGCAGCCCTTGGTCTGCCGATGAGCAGTTCTTC.

The chain uses TRBV12-3 or TRBV12-4 and TRBJ1-2, with D possibly TRBD1 on 6 matching bases. The CDR3 runs to 13 residues. Trimming took off 6 bases at V and 8 bases at J, with 16 bases between the two ends. This CDR3 is CASSSPGHSGYTF. The CDR3 DNA reads TGTGCCAGCAGCTCCCCGGGACATTCGGGCTACACCTTC.

The CDR3 DNA reads TGTGCCAGCAAGTACACAGGGGACGTGGAAAAACTGTTTTTT. It specifies CASKYTGDVEKLFF. The chain carries TRBV2 and TRBJ1-4, with TRBD1 matching 7 bases. The CDR3 is made up of 14 amino acids. Germline V gene lookup returns CDR1 SNHLY and CDR2 FYNNEI. The V gene end was trimmed by 7 bases and the J gene end by 8 bases; junction bases not matched to a gene: 10.

The chain's CDR3 is CASKRDAGEKLFF. For the CDR3, the DNA is TGCGCCAGCAAGAGGGATGCCGGTGAAAAACTGTTTTTT. The rearrangement uses TRBV5-1 and TRBJ1-4; no firm D call. Trimming left V 6 bases short and J 7 bases short, with 13 bases between. The germline CDR1 and CDR2 sequences are SGHRS and YFSETQ. The CDR3 spans 13 residues.

V and J are TRBV6-5 and TRBJ2-7; possibly TRBD1 for D (6 bases). The CDR3 totals 14 residues. V was pared by 6 bases and J by 0 bases, with 12 bases between. Germline CDR1 is MNHEY and CDR2 is SVGAGI. The CDR3 spells CASRETGSSYEQYF. The DNA of the CDR3 is TGTGCCAGCAGGGAGACAGGATCCTCCTACGAGCAGTACTTC.

This clonotype has a single count. A read error may produce the germline difference seen at one junction end. The genes are TRBV27 and TRBJ2-4; D might be TRBD1 (6 bases). CDR3 length: 16 residues. Germline V gives CDR1 MNHEY, CDR2 SMNVEV (reference sequence). In DNA, the CDR3 is TGTGCCACCAGTGGGGGCGACAAGGCGGCCAAAAACATTCAGTACTTC. Encoded protein: CATSGGDKAAKNIQYF.

J is TRBJ2-7 and V is TRBV4-1, with D possibly matching TRBD1 (6 bases). Germline CDR1 and CDR2: MGHRA and YSYEKL. Trimming left V 6 bases short and J 6 bases short, with 15 bases between. This CDR3 contains 13 residues. CDR3 sequence (DNA): TGCGCCAGCAGTGGCCGGGACATATCCGAGCAGTACTTC. Protein: CASSGRDISEQYF.

This clonotype came up once. The chain has TRBV20-1 and TRBJ2-7, with a tentative D call TRBD1 (6 bases). The CDR3 spans 12 residues. Germline lookup yields CDR1 DFQATT and CDR2 SNEGSKA (reference sequence). Trimming cost V 6 bases and J 2 bases, with 11 bases left between them. This CDR3 is CSADTGPYEQYF. DNA for the CDR3: TGCAGTGCGGATACAGGGCCCTACGAGCAGTACTTC.

CDR3 in DNA: TGTGCCAGCAGTTTAGTCTTTACAGATACGCAGTATTTT. As protein: CASSLVFTDTQYF. V and J are TRBV28 and TRBJ2-3; D remains ambiguous. The CDR3 extends over 13 amino acids. Germline CDR1 is MDHEN and CDR2 is SYDVKM. The V end lost 2 bases, the J end lost 3 bases, and 6 bases lay between the germline ends.

V usage is TRBV10-3 and J usage is TRBJ2-3, with D perhaps assigned TRBD1 or TRBD2 (5 bases each). V lost 8 bases to trimming and J lost 4 bases, with 16 bases between them. The length of the CDR3 is 14 residues. Per germline, CDR1 ENHRY and CDR2 SYGVKD. The CDR3 DNA reads as TGTGCCATCGGGGCGGGCACACCGTCAGATACGCAGTATTTT. Its translation is CAIGAGTPSDTQYF.

This chain connects TRBV27 to TRBJ2-1; the D gene is possibly TRBD2 (5 bases). Trimming shortened V by 4 bases and J by 10 bases, and 11 bases separated the two germline ends. Germline V gene sequence: CDR1 MNHEY, CDR2 SMNVEV (reference sequence). The CDR3 is 12 residues long. The chain's CDR3 is CASSSRTGEQFF. Written as DNA, the CDR3 is TGTGCCAGCAGTTCCCGGACTGGGGAGCAGTTCTTC.

Remarks on this clonotype: A read error may produce the germline difference seen at one junction end. The V and J genes are TRBV15 and TRBJ1-5; TRBD1 might be the D (5 bases). CDR1 is LNHNV and CDR2 is YYDKDF in the germline V gene (reference sequence). This CDR3 has 13 amino acids. The CDR3 nucleotides read TGTGCCACCAGCGGAGACGGGGACCAGCCCCAGCATTTT. Its translation is CATSGDGDQPQHF.

This clonotype was seen just once. The chain has TRBV20-1 and TRBJ2-1; 10 positions match TRBD2. From germline, CDR1 is DFQATT and CDR2 SNEGSKA (reference sequence). The V segment lost 5 bases and the J segment 5 bases; nucleotides outside the gene matches: 0. The CDR3 consists of 12 residues. For the CDR3, the DNA is TGCAGTGCTGGGACTAGCGACAATGAGCAGTTCTTC. It yields the protein CSAGTSDNEQFF.

The CDR3 bases are TGTGCCAGCAGTTACTCGCCCTACCCGGAGGCGGGGGCCGCCTACAATGAGCAGTTCTTC. This encodes CASSYSPYPEAGAAYNEQFF. The chain links TRBV6-2 or TRBV6-3 to TRBJ2-1, with a tentative D call TRBD2 (7 bases). The ends were cut back, 0 bases at V and 2 bases at J, with 23 bases in the middle. Germline CDR1 is MNHEY and CDR2 is SVGEGT. The CDR3 has 20 residues.

The chain carries TRBV12-3 or TRBV12-4 and TRBJ2-7; 9 positions match TRBD2. V trimming: 3 bases; J trimming: 3 bases; junction bases outside the gene matches: 6. This CDR3 spans 15 amino acids. The CDR3 sequence is CASSFGLAGNYEQYF. The CDR3 region has the DNA TGTGCCAGCAGTTTCGGGCTAGCGGGGAACTACGAGCAGTACTTC.

The V and J genes are TRBV19 and TRBJ2-1, with a tentative D call TRBD1 (5 bases). Trimming took off 2 bases at V and 0 bases at J, with 8 bases between the two ends. This CDR3 has 15 residues. CDR1 is LNHDA, CDR2 SQIVND, per germline (reference sequence). CDR3 protein: CASSIYRYSYNEQFF. DNA of the CDR3: TGTGCCAGTAGTATATACAGGTACTCCTACAATGAGCAGTTCTTC. Together with reference TRBV19 and TRBJ2-1, the CDR3 gives the full variable domain: DGGITQSPKYLFRKEGQNVTLSCEQNLNHDAMYWYRQDPGQGLRLIYYSQIVNDFQKGDIAEGYSVSREKKESFPLTVTSAQKNPTAFYLCASSIYRYSYNEQFFGPGTRLTVL.

V and J are TRBV28 and TRBJ2-7; TRBD2 is a possible D gene (5 bases). The germline gives CDR1 MDHEN, CDR2 SYDVKM. The CDR3 has 12 residues. Deletions cut 6 bases from V and 7 bases from J, with 13 bases between. CDR3 in amino acids: CASRITGEEQYF. The CDR3 coding sequence is TGTGCCAGCAGGATCACCGGGGAAGAGCAGTACTTC.

The rearrangement uses TRBV7-9 and TRBJ2-7, with D unclear. The germline V gene encodes CDR1 SEHNR and CDR2 FQNEAQ (reference sequence). V was pared by 5 bases and J by 4 bases, with 12 bases between. The CDR3 length is 13 residues. CDR3 nucleotides: TGTGCCAGCAGCCCCCCACGCCGATACGAGCAGTACTTC. It is translated as CASSPPRRYEQYF.

This clonotype was found once. The gene calls are TRBV11-2 and TRBJ1-1, with no clear D. The CDR3 has 14 amino acids. CDR1 is SGHAT, CDR2 FQNNGV, per germline. Trimming stripped 2 bases from V and 0 bases from J, with 7 bases between. This chain's CDR3 is CASSLNVVNTEAFF. The CDR3 coding sequence is TGTGCCAGCAGCTTAAATGTGGTGAACACTGAAGCTTTCTTT.

This clonotype came up once. CDR3 amino acids: CASSIFGQPQETQYF. The DNA of the CDR3 is TGCGCCAGCAGCATCTTTGGACAGCCCCAAGAGACCCAGTACTTC. The genes are TRBV5-1 and TRBJ2-5; D might be TRBD1 (6 bases). This CDR3 is 15 amino acids long. The ends were cut back, 4 bases at V and 1 base at J, with 14 bases in the middle. CDR1 and CDR2 from the germline V gene are SGHRS and YFSETQ.

The chain joins TRBV21-1 to TRBJ2-5; the table's D call of TRBD1 was not tested on the DNA. TRBV21-1 is a documented pseudogene. This CDR3 spans 14 amino acids. The DNA for the CDR3 is TGTGCCAGCGGCTGGGGGGGGTACCAAGAGACCCAGTACTTC. This translates into CASGWGGYQETQYF.